The clone carrying this T cell receptor beta chain was detected many times. Its target is unknown. The data derive from a study of CD8 T cells in ankylosing spondylitis. General study points: There were earlier reports of some motif variants in reactive arthritis synovial fluid and blood. Seemingly distinctive of ankylosing spondylitis blood was a TCR beta motif formed by eight highly homologous variants. Disease-linked clones were found to be CD8+ and relatively rare in peripheral blood. Disease-linked clones were reportedly significantly enriched in matched ankylosing spondylitis synovial fluid.

TCRdb fed the 5' RACE reads into MiXCR, producing one record per CDR3 protein. The table lists more than 250,000 distinct CDR3 sequences, roughly 12% of them singletons. Per germline, CDR1 SGHTA and CDR2 FQGNSA. This CDR3 region has 14 residues. V lost 1 base and J lost 3; bases outside the gene matches: 1. The sample was blood, either unsorted or a sorted T cell fraction (not recorded which). The chain has TRBV7-2 and TRBJ2-3, with 7 bases identical to TRBD2. The clonotype was recovered from a female donor with ankylosing spondylitis or in good health (not recorded which). In DNA, the CDR3 is TGTGCCAGCAGCTTAGAGGGACTAACAGATACGCAGTATTTT. It encodes CASSLEGLTDTQYF. The full variable domain, with the rest looked up from reference TRBV7-2 and TRBJ2-3, is GAGVSQSPSNKVTEKGKDVELRCDPISGHTALYWYRQSLGQGLEFLIYFQGNSAPDKSGLPSDRFSAERTGGSVSTLTIQRTQQEDSAVYLCASSLEGLTDTQYFGPGTRLTVL.